A selection of T cell receptor beta chains follows, all from one sample in a study of response to subunit inactivated influenza vaccine. MiXCR was run by TCRdb on the RT-PCR reads, yielding one entry per CDR3 protein. The sample contains roughly 500,000 distinct CDR3 sequences, 25% of which appear only once. This specimen consisted of CD4+ T cells sorted from PBMCs, obtained less than 6 days after vaccination. The receptors come from a man aged 45-65 years who received an inactivated influenza vaccine. Each CDR3 is given with its conserved first and last residue. Fields, in order: V gene, clone size, J gene, CDR3 protein. Only some rows state a clone size, as once, few, many or a class for expanded clones.

>TRBV29-1|many|TRBJ2-3
CSVGQGAITDTQYF
>TRBV20-1|few|TRBJ2-2
CSARALRGPGELFF
>TRBV5-1|-|TRBJ2-3
CASRGGAGTDTQYF
>TRBV3-1|few|TRBJ2-2
CASSSPDTGELFF
>TRBV6-1|-|TRBJ2-6
CASSEATNLLSGANVLTF
>TRBV7-3|-|TRBJ2-1
CASSQTGERHNEQFF
>TRBV27|-|TRBJ1-5
CASSSNLNNQPQHF
>TRBV6-2/TRBV6-3|-|TRBJ2-6
CASSYLTGTGGSGANVLTF
>TRBV7-9|-|TRBJ2-3
CASSLPPGQGRDTQYF
>TRBV9|-|TRBJ2-3
CASSVGAPITSTDTQYF
>TRBV10-3|-|TRBJ2-3
CAISEGRESTDTQYF
>TRBV21-1|-|TRBJ1-6
CASSSGQGRSPLHF
>TRBV6-2/TRBV6-3|few|TRBJ2-7
CASSYGQSYEQYF
>TRBV9|few|TRBJ2-5
CASSVGRSEETQYF
>TRBV7-2|many|TRBJ2-2
CASSLGAANTGELFF
>TRBV7-2|-|TRBJ2-1
CASSLPRGSTHEQFF
>TRBV28|-|TRBJ2-7
CASSWFRGTGAYEQYF
>TRBV20-1|-|TRBJ1-5
CSAEGGTENQPQHF
>TRBV12-3/TRBV12-4|many|TRBJ2-1
CASSPGLAGINGEQFF
>TRBV6-5|few|TRBJ2-5
CASSYGVLETQYF
>TRBV20-1|-|TRBJ2-1
CSVWSSGNEQFF
>TRBV7-6|many|TRBJ1-2
CASSLSVTGEYGYTF
>TRBV20-1|-|TRBJ1-2
CSARESLQGHGYTF
>TRBV5-5|-|TRBJ2-7
CASSLPRAEQYF
>TRBV24-1|few|TRBJ2-7
CATSVKQVGVVEQYF
>TRBV7-2|-|TRBJ2-1
CASSFGQGFSNEQFF
>TRBV4-2|few|TRBJ1-2
CASSQVRGKGDGYTF
>TRBV7-2|-|TRBJ2-1
CASGRAYNEQFF
>TRBV4-1|once|TRBJ2-1
CASSLSGMFEQFF
>TRBV5-1|-|TRBJ1-1
CASCLDGNTEAFF
>TRBV20-1|-|TRBJ2-5
CSARSRLRGTQYF
>TRBV4-2|-|TRBJ2-2
CASSQEGVGRMTGELFF
>TRBV12-3/TRBV12-4|-|TRBJ1-1
CASSRGRTAFF
>TRBV4-2|many|TRBJ2-3
CASSQTQESTDTQYF
>TRBV7-3|-|TRBJ2-1
CASSLLAGAQQFF
>TRBV12-3/TRBV12-4|-|TRBJ1-1
CASSLRGIGGSTEAFF